This entry is about one T cell receptor beta chain. Other DNA sequences in the same sample also yield this CDR3. Sequenced by immunoSEQ multiplex PCR; TCRdb stores in-frame clones only, minus some. The sample lists 50,000 to 60,000 clones, about nine tenths occurring once. The data belong to a study of T cell changes during pregnancy in multiple sclerosis. Germline V lookup: CDR1 MNHEY, CDR2 SMNVEV (reference sequence). The CDR3 covers 12 residues. Trimming cost V 5 bases and J 12 bases, with 14 bases left between them. V gene TRBV27 combines with J gene TRBJ2-1; a weak D match, TRBD2 (6 bases). The sample in question was peripheral blood, obtained in the first trimester of pregnancy. The clonotype originates from a female donor in good health, enrolled as a control in a pregnancy study. The CDR3 DNA is TGTGCCAGCAGTCGCCCGGGAGCGGGGCAGTTCTTC. Protein sequence: CASSRPGAGQFF.